This TCR beta chain was observed in a study of T cell responses to AZD1222 COVID-19 vaccine. Whole-study findings and limits: There were repertoire samples only from the period after the peak T cell response.

Concerning this clone: Its antigen remains unidentified.

The germline V and J ends were trimmed by 5 bases and 10 bases, with 6 bases remaining between them. Looked up from germline, CDR1 is SEHNR and CDR2 is FQNEAQ (reference sequence). This CDR3 is 10 amino acids long. Produced via immunoSEQ multiplex PCR; TCRdb's table is partial and in-frame only. The sample contains 120,000 or so clones, about 92% of which appear only once. The sequence came from an adult in good health. The V gene is TRBV7-9, the J gene TRBJ2-1, with TRBD2 as a possible D gene (5 bases). The starting material was peripheral blood, obtained on day 0 of AZD1222 vaccination. The CDR3 here is CASSRREQFF. CDR3 nucleotide sequence: TGTGCCAGCAGCCGGAGGGAGCAGTTCTTC.